Sequencing of this T cell receptor (beta chain) was carried out in a study of beta chain features in type 1 diabetes. Study-wide points: Among patients with Type 1 diabetes, TCRB CDR3s were moderately but significantly shorter in every one of the four CD4+ subsets.

The entirety of the isolated RNA underwent reverse transcription, so expressed TCRB transcripts were sequenced. Sequenced by immunoSEQ multiplex PCR; TCRdb stores in-frame clones only, minus some. The sample has some 120,000 clones, around a sixth seen once. CDR3 length: 11 amino acids. The V end lost 1 base, the J end lost 1 base, and 1 base lay between the germline ends. From germline, CDR1 is SQVTM and CDR2 ANQGSEA. There are many counts of this clone. Its target is not known. The TCR originated in a man aged 18-30 years with type 1 diabetes. V is TRBV29-1 and J is TRBJ1-1, with D hard to call. Sequenced input: central memory CD4+ T cells from blood. In nucleotides, the CDR3 is TGCAGCGTTGAAGGGAACACTGAAGCTTTCTTT. It is translated as CSVEGNTEAFF. Drawing the rest from reference TRBV29-1 and TRBJ1-1, the complete variable domain is SAVISQKPSRDICQRGTSLTIQCQVDSQVTMMFWYRQQPGQSLTLIATANQGSEATYESGFVIDKFPISRPNLTFSTLTVSNMSPEDSSIYLCSVEGNTEAFFGQGTRLTVV.